Below, one TCR beta chain is given with its context. Between the trimmed V and J ends, which lost 2 bases and 5 bases, there was a span of 9 bases. Germline V gene data show CDR1 as LGHDT and CDR2 as YNNKEL (reference sequence). The CDR3 contains 14 residues. This entry belongs to a study of control samples from healthy donors and cancer patients. The data were produced by immunoSEQ multiplex PCR, yet TCRdb's version contains in-frame clones alone and is incomplete. The sample has approximately 92,000 clones; over 85% are singletons. The clonotype originates from a woman aged 25-40 years in good health. This rearrangement joins TRBV3-1 (or the pseudogene TRBV3-2) to TRBJ2-2; tentative D call: TRBD1 (5 bases). The sample taken for sequencing was blood. The CDR3 is CASSQFRGTGELFF. The CDR3, as DNA: TGTGCCAGCAGCCAATTTAGGGGTACCGGGGAGCTGTTTTTT.